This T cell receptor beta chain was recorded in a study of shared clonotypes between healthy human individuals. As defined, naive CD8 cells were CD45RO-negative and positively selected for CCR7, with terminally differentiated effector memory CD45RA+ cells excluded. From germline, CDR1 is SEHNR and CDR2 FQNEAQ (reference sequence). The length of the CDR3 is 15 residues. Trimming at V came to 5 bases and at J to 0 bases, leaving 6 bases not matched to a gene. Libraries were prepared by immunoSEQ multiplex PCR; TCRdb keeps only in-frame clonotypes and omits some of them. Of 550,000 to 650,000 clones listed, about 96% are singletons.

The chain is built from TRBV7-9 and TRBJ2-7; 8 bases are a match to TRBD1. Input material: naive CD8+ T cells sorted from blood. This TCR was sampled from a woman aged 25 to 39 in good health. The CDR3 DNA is TGTGCCAGCAGCAACAGGACAGGGAGCTCCTACGAGCAGTACTTC. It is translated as CASSNRTGSSYEQYF.